One sample yielded the 26 T cell receptor beta chains listed below, sequenced in a study of CD8+ T cells in alopecia areata. Extraction and reverse transcription of RNA yielded cDNA as the sequencing template. Here immunoSEQ multiplex PCR was the method, and the copy in TCRdb shows in-frame clones only, minus some. The table shows 150,000 to 190,000 clones, with about 50% occurring only once. The source material was CD8+ T cells sorted from blood, sampled at week 0. The receptors were gathered from a human donor with alopecia areata.

The rearrangement uses TRBV29-1 and TRBJ2-1; the D is unclear. V was shortened by 0 bases and J by 9 bases, with 3 bases between the two germline ends. In germline, CDR1 is SQVTM, CDR2 ANQGSEA. The CDR3 covers 10 residues. The chain's CDR3 is CSVEDGEQFF. Here the CDR3 DNA reads TGCAGCGTTGAAGACGGTGAGCAGTTCTTC.

This sequence joins TRBV29-1 and TRBJ2-6, with no clear D. CDR1 is SQVTM and CDR2 is ANQGSEA in the germline V gene. Trimming removed 6 bases from V and 2 bases from J, with 17 bases in between. The CDR3 runs to 16 residues. This CDR3 reads CSVPGSSEAGANVLTF. As DNA, the CDR3 is TGCAGCGTGCCTGGATCCTCTGAGGCTGGGGCCAACGTCCTGACTTTC.

The table lists this clone with a count of one. The V and J genes are TRBV10-3 and TRBJ2-2; D is unresolved. Germline loops: CDR1 ENHRY, CDR2 SYGVKD. The ends were cut back, 3 bases at V and 6 bases at J, with 8 bases in the middle. CDR3 size: 13 residues. Written as DNA, the CDR3 is TGTGCCATCAGTGATGGCGACCCCGGGGAGCTGTTTTTT. Translation gives CAISDGDPGELFF.

This clone was seen once. This rearrangement joins TRBV10-1 to TRBJ2-3; D ambiguous. The CDR3 spans 12 residues. The germline V and J ends were trimmed by 2 bases and 4 bases, with 4 bases remaining between them. Looked up from germline, CDR1 is WNHNN and CDR2 is SYGVQD (reference sequence). The CDR3 sequence is CASSETADTQYF. The CDR3 DNA reads TGCGCCAGCAGTGAGACCGCAGATACGCAGTATTTT.

The genes are TRBV15 and TRBJ2-1; D unresolved. The germline gives CDR1 LNHNV, CDR2 YYDKDF (reference sequence). This CDR3 has 17 amino acids. V was shortened by 3 bases and J by 5 bases, with 20 bases between the two germline ends. Here the CDR3 reads CATSRVARLGPDNEQFF. Written as DNA, the CDR3 is TGTGCCACCAGCAGGGTGGCTAGACTTGGCCCCGACAATGAGCAGTTCTTC. The entire variable domain, with the rest obtained from reference TRBV15 and TRBJ2-1, is as follows: DAMVIQNPRYQVTQFGKPVTLSCSQTLNHNVMYWYQQKSSQAPKLLFHYYDKDFNNEADTPDNFQSRRPNTSFCFLDIRSPGLGDTAMYLCATSRVARLGPDNEQFFGPGTRLTVL.

The sample holds a few counts of this clone. This sequence joins TRBV9 and TRBJ2-3; the match to TRBD2 covers 8 bases. The CDR3 is 15 residues long. Germline V CDR1 and CDR2: SGDLS, YYNGEE. V trimming: 4 bases; J trimming: 6 bases; junction bases outside the gene matches: 10. CDR3 nucleotide sequence: TGTGCCAGCAGCTTAGGAGCGGGGGCTGGGGATACGCAGTATTTT. It is translated as CASSLGAGAGDTQYF. The full variable domain, in which reference TRBV9 and TRBJ2-3 provide the parts outside the CDR3, is DSGVTQTPKHLITATGQRVTLRCSPRSGDLSVYWYQQSLDQGLQFLIQYYNGEERAKGNILERFSAQQFPDLHSELNLSSLELGDSALYFCASSLGAGAGDTQYFGPGTRLTVL.

This chain connects TRBV4-3 to TRBJ1-6; no clear D. V lost 0 bases and J lost 6, with 12 bases in between. From germline, CDR1 is LGHNA and CDR2 YSLEER. This CDR3 spans 16 amino acids. The CDR3 loop reads CASSQEEGMVNSPLHF. Here the CDR3 DNA reads TGCGCCAGCAGCCAAGAAGAGGGTATGGTTAATTCACCCCTCCACTTT.

The chain uses TRBV28 and TRBJ1-6; weak D call: TRBD1 (6 bases). The CDR3 contains 15 residues. The germline gives CDR1 MDHEN, CDR2 SYDVKM. V was trimmed by 8 bases and J by 9 bases, leaving 20 bases between them. The CDR3 here is CASHVLSTGLSPLHF. Here the CDR3 DNA reads TGTGCCAGCCACGTTTTATCGACAGGACTTTCACCCCTCCACTTT. Using reference TRBV28 and TRBJ1-6 for the parts outside the CDR3, the full variable domain is DVKVTQSSRYLVKRTGEKVFLECVQDMDHENMFWYRQDPGLGLRLIYFSYDVKMKEKGDIPEGYSVSREKKERFSLILESASTNQTSMYLCASHVLSTGLSPLHFGNGTRLTVT.

The CDR3 here is CASSQETGGGYGYTF. The CDR3, as DNA: TGCGCCAGCAGCCAAGAGACAGGGGGCGGTTATGGCTACACCTTC. The rearrangement links TRBV4-3 to TRBJ1-2, with TRBD1 identical over 10 bases. Germline V gives CDR1 LGHNA, CDR2 YSLEER. V lost 0 bases, J lost 5 bases, and 3 bases stayed unmatched. CDR3 length: 15 amino acids.

DNA for the CDR3: TGTGCCAGCAGTGACGCAGGGTCTAACTATGGCTACACCTTC. Translation: CASSDAGSNYGYTF. The chain is built from TRBV2 and TRBJ1-2, with a possible D match to TRBD1 (5 bases). Between the trimmed V and J ends, which lost 3 bases and 0 bases, there was a span of 8 bases. Germline values: CDR1 SNHLY, CDR2 FYNNEI. CDR3 length: 14 amino acids.

This clone was counted only a few times. The chain employs TRBV5-6 and TRBJ1-2, with D unclear. Germline CDR1 SGHDT, CDR2 YYEEEE. This CDR3 contains 11 residues. The V gene lost 0 bases and the J gene lost 8 bases, with 5 bases spanning the gap. This CDR3 is CASSLVGGYTF. CDR3 nucleotide sequence: TGTGCCAGCAGCTTGGTGGGCGGCTACACCTTC.

Comment on this clone: This CDR3 is also generated by other DNA sequences in the sample. CDR3 nucleotide sequence: TGCAGCGTTGAACTCAGCTCCTACGAGCAGTACTTC. Encoded protein: CSVELSSYEQYF. The rearrangement links TRBV29-1 to TRBJ2-7, with unresolved D. Trimming removed 2 bases at V and 0 bases at J, with 5 bases between. The CDR3 is made up of 12 amino acids. Germline CDR1 is SQVTM and CDR2 is ANQGSEA.

This chain connects TRBV13 to TRBJ2-3, with no clear D. The V end was cut by 2 bases, the J end by 0 bases, with 3 bases between. Looked up from germline, CDR1 is PRHDT and CDR2 is FYEKMQ (reference sequence). The CDR3 length is 13 residues. CDR3 sequence: CASSLPSTDTQYF. The CDR3 DNA reads as TGTGCCAGCAGCTTACCTAGCACAGATACGCAGTATTTT.

The chain has TRBV4-1 and TRBJ1-1, with 9 bases aligning to TRBD1. The germline gives CDR1 MGHRA, CDR2 YSYEKL. Trimming cost V 3 bases and J 5 bases; bases outside gene matches: 1. The CDR3 totals 13 residues. The CDR3 here is CASSQDRGTEAFF. CDR3 in DNA: TGCGCCAGCAGCCAGGACAGGGGAACTGAAGCTTTCTTT.

This clone was counted many times. The genes are TRBV6-1 and TRBJ1-1; TRBD1 might be the D (6 bases). Looked up from germline, CDR1 is MNHNS and CDR2 is SASEGT. The V gene lost 5 bases and the J gene lost 1 base, with 11 bases spanning the gap. This CDR3 has 14 residues. The CDR3 nucleotides read TGTGCCAGCAGTTATGGACAGAGGAACACTGAAGCTTTCTTT. It specifies CASSYGQRNTEAFF.

The J gene is TRBJ2-3, the V gene TRBV7-6, with TRBD2 as a possible D gene (6 bases). This CDR3 has 14 residues. Germline CDR1 reads SGHVS; CDR2 reads FNYEAQ. Deletions cut 10 bases from V and 4 bases from J, with 18 bases between. The CDR3: CATSGDLIPDTQYF. The CDR3 DNA is TGTGCCACCTCCGGGGACTTAATTCCAGATACGCAGTATTTT.

V gene TRBV29-1 combines with J gene TRBJ2-1; 8 bases map to TRBD1. The CDR3 loop spans 13 amino acids. Unmatched junction bases numbered 8, after V lost 6 bases and J lost 7 bases. CDR1 is SQVTM, CDR2 ANQGSEA, per germline. The chain's CDR3 is CSVLRGPENEQFF. The CDR3 nucleotides read TGCAGCGTCCTCAGGGGGCCGGAGAATGAGCAGTTCTTC.

J is TRBJ2-1 and V is TRBV5-6; a possible D gene is TRBD1 (5 bases). The CDR3 consists of 15 residues. Germline V gene sequence: CDR1 SGHDT, CDR2 YYEEEE. Trimming cost V 4 bases and J 1 base, with 12 bases left between them. The CDR3 loop reads CASSAKSGSYNEQFF. In nucleotides, the CDR3 is TGTGCCAGCAGCGCGAAATCAGGGTCCTACAATGAGCAGTTCTTC.

In its sample, this clone was seen a few times. The rearrangement uses TRBV7-2 and TRBJ2-5; perhaps D is TRBD1 or TRBD2 (6 bases each). CDR1 is SGHTA and CDR2 is FQGNSA in the germline V gene. V was cut by 3 bases and J by 4 bases, with 18 bases left in between. The CDR3 is made up of 16 amino acids. CDR3 DNA sequence: TGTGCCAGCAGCTTGGAGATGAGGGGGGCCCGAGAGACCCAGTACTTC. Translating gives CASSLEMRGARETQYF.

The chain uses TRBV15 and TRBJ1-1, with unresolved D. Germline CDR1 and CDR2: LNHNV and YYDKDF (reference sequence). V was cut by 5 bases and J by 4 bases, with 14 bases left in between. The CDR3 contains 14 residues. The DNA of the CDR3 is TGTGCCACCAGCCCCGAGGCCACGGCCACTGAAGCTTTCTTT. It is translated as CATSPEATATEAFF.

The V call is TRBV15, the J call TRBJ2-3; possibly TRBD2 for D (7 bases). Germline CDR1 reads LNHNV; CDR2 reads YYDKDF (reference sequence). Trimming removed 6 bases from V and 6 bases from J, with 16 bases in between. This CDR3 has 14 residues. The CDR3 is CATRDGGLGDTQYF. In nucleotides, the CDR3 is TGTGCCACCAGAGACGGGGGGCTGGGGGATACGCAGTATTTT. The full variable domain, completed using reference TRBV15 and TRBJ2-3, is DAMVIQNPRYQVTQFGKPVTLSCSQTLNHNVMYWYQQKSSQAPKLLFHYYDKDFNNEADTPDNFQSRRPNTSFCFLDIRSPGLGDTAMYLCATRDGGLGDTQYFGPGTRLTVL.

This clone was picked up a small number of times. This chain links TRBV14 with TRBJ2-2; D is unresolved. CDR1 SGHDN and CDR2 FVKESK come from the germline V gene. CDR3 length: 12 amino acids. With 6 bases removed from V and 3 bases from J, the gap between germline ends came to 5 bases. As DNA, the CDR3 is TGTGCCAGCAGACTCTACACCGGGGAGCTGTTTTTT. Amino acid sequence: CASRLYTGELFF.

A few counts support this clone. The chain links TRBV27 to TRBJ2-2; D remains ambiguous. V lost 6 bases and J lost 4, with 12 bases in between. CDR1 is MNHEY and CDR2 is SMNVEV in the germline V gene (reference sequence). The CDR3 sequence is 14 residues long. CDR3 region: CASREVGSTGELFF. The DNA of the CDR3 is TGTGCCAGCAGAGAGGTGGGAAGCACCGGGGAGCTGTTTTTT.

The V gene is TRBV12-5, the J gene TRBJ2-7; D is unclear. Trimming shortened V by 5 bases and J by 1 base, and 9 bases separated the two germline ends. The CDR3 is 13 amino acids. Per the germline V gene, CDR1 is LGHNT and CDR2 is FRNRAP. This CDR3 reads CASGPGESYEQYF. The CDR3 DNA reads TGTGCTAGTGGTCCGGGCGAATCCTACGAGCAGTACTTC.

The chain joins TRBV11-2 to TRBJ2-7, with 9 bases identical to TRBD2. Germline CDR1 reads SGHAT; CDR2 reads FQNNGV. The CDR3 is 15 residues long. J gave up 2 bases and V 4 bases, and 6 bases lay outside the gene matches. The CDR3 DNA reads TGTGCCAGCAGCTCTACAGCGGGGGGCGCCTACGAGCAGTACTTC. Residues: CASSSTAGGAYEQYF.

The chain combines TRBV7-6 with TRBJ2-5; no clear D. This CDR3 is 13 amino acids long. Germline assignment: CDR1 SGHVS and CDR2 FNYEAQ. Trimming took 1 base from V and 3 from J, leaving 6 bases between them. The CDR3 sequence: CASSLVREETQYF. CDR3 coding DNA: TGTGCCAGCAGCTTAGTGCGCGAAGAGACCCAGTACTTC.